Reported below is one T cell receptor beta chain. A few counts support this clone. Its recognized antigen is unknown. Base qualities are not recorded, but no much larger clone differs from it by a single base. V and J lose 0 bases and 1 base, and a span of 9 bases separates them. The CDR3 runs 15 amino acids, cysteine and phenylalanine included. Here the CDR3 DNA is all that survives: 45 bases in frame from base 1. Taken from the germline V gene, the CDR1 and CDR2 loops are SGDLS and YYNGEE. In the prospective study, participants were roughly 18 to 100 years old, resided in about two dozen geographic areas of the United States, and were enrolled through a virtual design. Cohort assignment in the prospective study relied on participant-reported clinical history from a screening survey and a study questionnaire. ImmuneRACE Cohort 3 recovered participants were defined by two consecutive negative NP/OP PCR tests, healthcare professional clearance, or symptom resolution. In the prospective study, whole blood, serum and a nasopharyngeal or oropharyngeal swab were collected from each participant by mobile phlebotomists. Prospective study participants could optionally give additional blood draws and questionnaires over an approximately 2-month period. Before DNA extraction, blood samples from the prospective study were shipped at room temperature or frozen.

This sample is drawn from a study of blood T cell repertoires in COVID-19 (dated by TCRdb to between 2020 and 2021). With regard to the full study: Samples covering the acute and convalescent phases of COVID-19 were provided by collaborators in the United States, Italy and Spain. A de-identified subject ID, COVID-19 status, age in years and sex were almost always included in the sample metadata. Deeply sampled blood TCRbeta repertoires from subjects exposed to, actively infected with, or recovered from COVID-19 were included in the dataset. The prospective study material was composed of cDNA or gDNA derived from T cells, B-cell-depleted T cells, or PBMCs. The repertoires were released in a freely available public database meant as a resource for research on the immune response to SARS-CoV-2. The samples were drawn from the first 160 participants of the ongoing ImmuneRACE study and from 950 to 1,500 subjects provided by 6 global collaborators. Where HLA class I and class II types were available, the types were taken from metadata supplied by the sample provider, not from assay-based typing.

The immunoSEQ Assay, a bias-controlled multiplex PCR, was used to amplify TCRbeta CDR3 regions from genomic DNA. Under the source paper's analysis protocol: Within the assay, amplification of reference gene primers was used to estimate how many nucleated cells each sample contained. Sequence reads were collapsed and filtered to measure the absolute abundance of every unique TCRbeta CDR3 rearrangement. Productive Simpson clonality was computed per sample as the square root of Simpson's diversity index over productive rearrangements. The table was pulled from immuneACCESS by TCRdb, which kept in-frame rearrangements only. Such tables lose some clones; where checked, under half of the loss comes from unresolved V genes, and the rest has no known cause. V, J and clone size were drawn from that table, and D and trimming were deduced from the DNA. Across this sample there are approximately 230,000 clones, with approximately 90% seen only once. Jointly, the top ten make up over 4% of the sample.

The full study reports these points: How much clinical and demographic metadata was included differed by source and by participant, and the metadata was provided uncurated.

The TCR was taken from a woman aged 30 to 39 who had recovered from COVID-19. The sequenced sample consisted of PBMCs or T cells enriched from blood (not recorded which). This receptor chain uses TRBV9 and TRBJ2-3; the D segment cannot be called with confidence. The DNA reads as follows: TGTGCCAGCAGCGTAGAGATGGGCGGCACAGATACGCAGTATTTT. This gives the protein CASSVEMGGTDTQYF. Outside the CDR3, residues come from the reference TRBV9 and TRBJ2-3 proteins, so the full variable domain is: DSGVTQTPKHLITATGQRVTLRCSPRSGDLSVYWYQQSLDQGLQFLIQYYNGEERAKGNILERFSAQQFPDLHSELNLSSLELGDSALYFCASSVEMGGTDTQYFGPGTRLTVL.